This paragraph covers one TCR beta chain sequence. This entry is derived from a study of T cell changes during pregnancy in multiple sclerosis. Only in-frame clones appear in the TCRdb table, and some are missing; sequencing was by immunoSEQ multiplex PCR. There are 25,000 to 35,000 clones in the sample; about 87% occur only once, and 9.7% lies in the top ten. Germline CDR1 MNHEY, CDR2 SMNVEV (reference sequence). V dropped 4 bases and J dropped 1 base, with 10 bases sitting between them. The CDR3 extends over 14 amino acids. Sequenced here: CD8+ T cells from peripheral blood mononuclear cells, sampled in the first trimester of pregnancy. This TCR was recovered from a female donor with multiple sclerosis, enrolled in a pregnancy study. The J gene is TRBJ1-1, the V gene TRBV27, with D perhaps TRBD1 (5 bases). CDR3 DNA: TGTGCCAGCAGTTGCCTCGGGGGGAACACTGAAGCTTTCTTT. Amino acids: CASSCLGGNTEAFF.